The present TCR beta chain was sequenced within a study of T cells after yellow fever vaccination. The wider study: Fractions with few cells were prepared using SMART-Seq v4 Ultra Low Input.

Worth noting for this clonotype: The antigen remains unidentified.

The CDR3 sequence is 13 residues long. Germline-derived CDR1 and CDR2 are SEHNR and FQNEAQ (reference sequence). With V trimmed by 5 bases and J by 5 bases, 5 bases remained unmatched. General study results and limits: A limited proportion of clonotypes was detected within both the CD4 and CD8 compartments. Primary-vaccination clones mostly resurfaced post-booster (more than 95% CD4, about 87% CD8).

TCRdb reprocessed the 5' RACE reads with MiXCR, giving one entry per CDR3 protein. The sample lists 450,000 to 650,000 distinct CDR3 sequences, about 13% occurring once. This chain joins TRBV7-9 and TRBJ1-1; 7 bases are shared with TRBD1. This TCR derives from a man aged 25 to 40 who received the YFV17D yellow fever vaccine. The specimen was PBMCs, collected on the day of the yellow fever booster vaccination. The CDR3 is CASSHSGGTEAFF. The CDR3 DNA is TGTGCCAGCAGCCACTCAGGGGGAACTGAAGCTTTCTTT.